This T cell receptor (beta chain) was identified during a study of cytomegalovirus exposure and HLA in healthy donors. Study details: Earlier, roughly 120 million unique TCR beta sequences were recovered from about 179 million T cells by an analysis. A preliminary data release comprised 91 million or so unique TCRs obtained from HLA-typed donors.

Germline-derived CDR1 and CDR2 are SNHLY and FYNNEI. The CDR3 covers 15 residues. V was cut by 5 bases and J by 0 bases, with 11 bases left in between. The PCR was carried out with 60 Vbeta primers and 13 Jbeta primers. Assay: immunoSEQ multiplex PCR; the TCRdb copy retains only in-frame clones and omits some. In the table there are fewer than 250,000 clones, almost 80% of which are singletons. Whole-study findings and limits: Per published accounts, TCR beta sequences correctly predicted the HLA-A and HLA-B alleles of most subjects. More clonal expansion characterized HLA-associated TCR beta chains than equally common others in a later analysis.

There are a few counts of this clone. Its target is unknown. This receptor was obtained from a male donor in good health and CMV-seronegative. The chain employs TRBV2 and TRBJ2-1; maybe TRBD2 (5 bases). The sample comprised PBMCs. CDR3 DNA sequence: TGTGCCAGCAGTCCACTAGAAAGCTCCTACAATGAGCAGTTCTTC. Translated, it gives CASSPLESSYNEQFF.